A single sample gave rise to the 8 T cell receptor beta chains below, sequenced in a study of T cell responses to AZD1222 COVID-19 vaccine. Profiling relied on immunoSEQ multiplex PCR, and the TCRdb table lists in-frame clones only, not all of them. The repertoire holds roughly 150,000 clones, with less than 95% as singletons. This specimen was peripheral blood, taken 28 days after the second AZD1222 dose. The receptors originated from an adult who received the AZD1222 COVID-19 vaccine.

The rearrangement links TRBV29-1 to TRBJ2-1; D unresolved. The germline V gene encodes CDR1 SQVTM and CDR2 ANQGSEA. Trimming left V 6 bases short and J 8 bases short, with 11 bases between. The CDR3 has 11 residues. CDR3 loop: CSVRATDEQFF. In DNA, the CDR3 is TGCAGCGTCCGGGCTACGGATGAGCAGTTCTTC.

The table lists this clone with a count of one. V and J are TRBV5-8 and TRBJ2-6; D is perhaps TRBD1 (6 bases). This CDR3 has 15 amino acids. Deletions cut 1 base from V and 2 bases from J, with 7 bases between. Per germline, CDR1 SGHTS and CDR2 YDEGEE. CDR3 protein: CASSLRGTGANVLTF. CDR3 nucleotides: TGTGCCAGCAGCTTGAGGGGGACTGGGGCCAACGTCCTGACTTTC. Drawing the rest from reference TRBV5-8 and TRBJ2-6, the complete variable domain is EAGVTQSPTHLIKTRGQQATLRCSPISGHTSVYWYQQALGLGLQFLLWYDEGEERNRGNFPPRFSGRQFPNYSSELNVNALELEDSALYLCASSLRGTGANVLTFGAGSRLTVL.

This chain uses TRBV9 with TRBJ2-5; 9 nucleotides line up with TRBD2. CDR1 is SGDLS and CDR2 is YYNGEE in the germline V gene. This CDR3 is 20 amino acids long. Trimming at V came to 3 bases and at J to 4 bases, leaving 22 bases not matched to a gene. The CDR3 DNA follows: TGTGCCAGCAGCGGACGACAAGGTTGGGCTCGCGGGGGGGCTGGAGAGACCCAGTACTTC. This codes for CASSGRQGWARGGAGETQYF.

The count of this clone is one. The chain links TRBV7-2 to TRBJ2-2; D uncertain. The germline CDR1 and CDR2 sequences are SGHTA and FQGNSA. The V end lost 3 bases, the J end lost 7 bases, and 6 bases lay between the germline ends. The CDR3 covers 12 residues. CDR3 sequence (DNA): TGTGCCAGCAGCTTTGGAGTCGGGGAGCTGTTTTTT. It specifies CASSFGVGELFF.

This clone was recorded once. This chain uses TRBV6-4 with TRBJ1-5; 9 positions match TRBD1. Germline trimming cut 10 bases from V and 5 bases from J; bases unmatched to any gene: 15. Per germline, CDR1 MRHNA and CDR2 SNTAGT. The length of the CDR3 is 16 residues. CDR3 in amino acids: CATRPGQGRIDQPQHF. The CDR3 DNA follows: TGTGCCACTCGACCGGGACAGGGAAGGATCGATCAGCCCCAGCATTTT.

The gene calls are TRBV18 and TRBJ1-4, with D possibly matching TRBD1 (5 bases). Germline lookup yields CDR1 KGHSH and CDR2 LQKENI. V gave up 3 bases and J gave up 2 bases, with 7 bases separating them. The CDR3 is 14 amino acids. The CDR3 DNA reads TGTGCCAGCTCACCGGGACGGACTAATGAAAAACTGTTTTTT. Protein: CASSPGRTNEKLFF.

This sequence joins TRBV7-6 and TRBJ2-7; no firm D call. CDR1 and CDR2 from the germline V gene are SGHVS and FNYEAQ. V shed 5 bases and J shed 2 bases, with 10 bases lying between them. The CDR3 totals 13 residues. CDR3 loop: CASSLETPYEQYF. The CDR3 nucleotides read TGTGCCAGCAGCCTGGAGACTCCCTACGAGCAGTACTTC.

The genes are TRBV2 and TRBJ1-6; 7 bases line up with TRBD1. Germline V gene sequence: CDR1 SNHLY, CDR2 FYNNEI. V dropped 8 bases and J dropped 7; count of bases not matched to a gene: 17. The CDR3 covers 17 residues. CDR3 DNA: TGTGCCAGCGTCCCCTTCCGGACAGGATTAACGAATTCACCCCTCCACTTT. It encodes CASVPFRTGLTNSPLHF.